This T cell receptor beta chain was profiled in a study of cytomegalovirus exposure and HLA in healthy donors. Germline V gene sequence: CDR1 SGHNT, CDR2 YENEEA. J was trimmed by 4 bases and V by 4 bases; bases with no gene match: 2. The CDR3 is made up of 13 amino acids. The study, taken as a whole, reports: The HLA-A and HLA-B alleles of most subjects were reportedly predicted accurately from TCR beta sequences. Among CMV-associated TCR beta chains, most appeared HLA-restricted in a later analysis. Specificity of three CMV-associated chains for CMV antigens was verified in vitro.

Amplification used 60 Vbeta primers and 13 Jbeta primers. Profiling relied on immunoSEQ multiplex PCR, and the TCRdb table lists in-frame clones only, not all of them. The repertoire holds about 94,000 clones, with around 8% as singletons. Though probably carrying unrecorded immune exposures, donors were nominally healthy at sampling. Worth noting for this clone: What it binds is unknown.

The origin of this receptor is a man in his fifties in good health and CMV-seronegative. Sequencing input: PBMCs. The gene calls are TRBV11-3 and TRBJ1-2, with TRBD1 matching over 8 bases. DNA for the CDR3: TGTGCCAGCAGCTCAGACAGGGGCTATGGCTACACCTTC. Translated: CASSSDRGYGYTF. The full variable domain, rest sourced from reference TRBV11-3 and TRBJ1-2, is EAGVVQSPRYKIIEKKQPVAFWCNPISGHNTLYWYLQNLGQGPELLIRYENEEAVDDSQLPKDRFSAERLKGVDSTLKIQPAELGDSAVYLCASSSDRGYGYTFGSGTRLTVV.